This TCR beta chain was captured in a study of T cells in Graves' hyperthyroidism and ophthalmopathy. Amplified TCR beta CDR3 regions came from RNA transcripts. RT-PCR in the first round (using the HTBI primer set) targeted the TCR CDR3. MiXCR was run by TCRdb on the multiplex PCR reads, yielding one entry per CDR3 protein. This table has approximately 400,000 distinct CDR3 sequences, 15% to 18% appearing once. Germline CDR1 reads SNHLY; CDR2 reads FYNNEI. V lost 7 bases, J lost 4 bases, and 18 bases stayed unmatched. The CDR3 covers 18 residues. The chain couples TRBV2 to TRBJ2-3; 9 bases are shared with TRBD2. The clonotype originates from a woman in her late teens or twenties with Graves' hyperthyroidism. The sequenced sample consisted of blood. The CDR3 sequence: CASIIRDSVTSGPDTQYF. The DNA for the CDR3 is TGTGCCAGCATTATCCGGGACAGCGTGACTAGCGGCCCAGATACGCAGTATTTT.